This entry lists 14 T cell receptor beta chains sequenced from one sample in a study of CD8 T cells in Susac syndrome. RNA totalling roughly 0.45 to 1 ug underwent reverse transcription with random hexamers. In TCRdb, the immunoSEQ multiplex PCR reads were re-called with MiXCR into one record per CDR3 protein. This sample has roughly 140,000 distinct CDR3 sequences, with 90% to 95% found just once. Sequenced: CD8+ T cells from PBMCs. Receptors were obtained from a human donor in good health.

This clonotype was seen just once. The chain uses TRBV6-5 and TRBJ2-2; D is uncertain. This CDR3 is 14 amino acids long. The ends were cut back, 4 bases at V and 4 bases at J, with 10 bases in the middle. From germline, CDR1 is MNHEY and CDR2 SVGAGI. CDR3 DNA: TGTGCCAGCAGTTCTAGGAGTGGCACCGGGGAGCTGTTTTTT. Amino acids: CASSSRSGTGELFF.

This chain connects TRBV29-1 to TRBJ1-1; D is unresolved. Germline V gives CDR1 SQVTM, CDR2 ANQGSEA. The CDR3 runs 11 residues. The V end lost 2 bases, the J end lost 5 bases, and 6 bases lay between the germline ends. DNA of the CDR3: TGCAGCGTTGAAACCGTTACTGAAGCTTTCTTT. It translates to CSVETVTEAFF.

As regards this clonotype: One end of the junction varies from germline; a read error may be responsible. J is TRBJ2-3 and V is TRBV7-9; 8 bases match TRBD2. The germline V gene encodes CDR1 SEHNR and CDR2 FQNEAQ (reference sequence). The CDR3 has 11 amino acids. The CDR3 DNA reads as TGTGCCAGCAGCGCGACTCCGGGGGGGGATTTT. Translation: CASSATPGGDF.

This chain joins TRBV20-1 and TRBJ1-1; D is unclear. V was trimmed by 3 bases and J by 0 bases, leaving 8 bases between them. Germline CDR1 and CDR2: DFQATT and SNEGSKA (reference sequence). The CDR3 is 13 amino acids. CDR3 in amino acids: CSARRALNTEAFF. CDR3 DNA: TGCAGTGCTAGGCGGGCCTTGAACACTGAAGCTTTCTTT.

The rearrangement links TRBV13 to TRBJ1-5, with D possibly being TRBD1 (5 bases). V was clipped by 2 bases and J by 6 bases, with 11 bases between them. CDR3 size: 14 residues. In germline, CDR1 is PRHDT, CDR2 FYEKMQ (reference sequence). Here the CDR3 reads CASSLRGDSQPQHF. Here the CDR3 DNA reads TGTGCCAGCAGCTTACGGGGGGATAGTCAGCCCCAGCATTTT.

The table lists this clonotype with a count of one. The CDR3, as DNA: TGTGCCAGCATCGCTAGCGGGAGTGTTTCAGATACGCAGTATTTT. Amino acids: CASIASGSVSDTQYF. The J gene is TRBJ2-3, the V gene TRBV2, with 10 bases lining up with TRBD2. The V and J ends lost 7 bases and 4 bases, in that order; junction bases with no gene match: 8. The CDR3 runs 15 residues. CDR1 SNHLY and CDR2 FYNNEI come from the germline V gene.

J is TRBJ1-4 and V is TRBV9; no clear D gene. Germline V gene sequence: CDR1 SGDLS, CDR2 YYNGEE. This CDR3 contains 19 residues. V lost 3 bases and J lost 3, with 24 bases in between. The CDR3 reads CASSAHLGEGLVPNEKLFF. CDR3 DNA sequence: TGTGCCAGCAGCGCCCACCTTGGGGAGGGATTAGTGCCTAATGAAAAACTGTTTTTT.

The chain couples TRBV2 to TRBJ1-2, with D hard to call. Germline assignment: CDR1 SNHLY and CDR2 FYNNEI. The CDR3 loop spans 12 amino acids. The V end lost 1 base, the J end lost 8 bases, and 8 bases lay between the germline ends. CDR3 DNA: TGTGCCAGCAGTGAAGACAGTTTCGGCTACACCTTC. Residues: CASSEDSFGYTF.

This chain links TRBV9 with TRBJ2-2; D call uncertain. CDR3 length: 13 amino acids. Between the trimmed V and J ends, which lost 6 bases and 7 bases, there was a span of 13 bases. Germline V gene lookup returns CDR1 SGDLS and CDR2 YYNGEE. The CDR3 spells CASTEGSVGELFF. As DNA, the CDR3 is TGTGCCAGCACCGAAGGGTCGGTCGGGGAGCTGTTTTTT.

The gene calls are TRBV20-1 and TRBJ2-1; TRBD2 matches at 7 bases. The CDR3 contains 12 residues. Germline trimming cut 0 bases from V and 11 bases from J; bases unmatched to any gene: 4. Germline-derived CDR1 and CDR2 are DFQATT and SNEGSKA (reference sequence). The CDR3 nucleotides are TGCAGTGCTAGAGAGGGGACTACGAAGCAGTTCTTC. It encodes CSAREGTTKQFF.

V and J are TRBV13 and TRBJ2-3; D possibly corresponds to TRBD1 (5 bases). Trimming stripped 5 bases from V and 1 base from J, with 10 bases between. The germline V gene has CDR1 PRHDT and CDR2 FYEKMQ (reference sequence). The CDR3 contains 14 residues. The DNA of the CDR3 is TGTGCCAGCAGCACCCGGACACGCACAGATACGCAGTATTTT. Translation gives CASSTRTRTDTQYF.

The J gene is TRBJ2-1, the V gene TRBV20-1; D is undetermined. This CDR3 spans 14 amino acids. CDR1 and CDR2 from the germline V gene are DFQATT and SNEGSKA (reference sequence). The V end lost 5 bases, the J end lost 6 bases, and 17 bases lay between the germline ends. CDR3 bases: TGCAGTGCTCAGGCCTCTCCTGTAGCCAATGAGCAGTTCTTC. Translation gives CSAQASPVANEQFF.

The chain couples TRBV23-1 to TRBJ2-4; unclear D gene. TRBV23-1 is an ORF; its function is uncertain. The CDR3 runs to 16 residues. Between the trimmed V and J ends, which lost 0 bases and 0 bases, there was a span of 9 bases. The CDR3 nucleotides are TGCGCCAGCAGTCAATCGAACAGTCTAGCCAAAAACATTCAGTACTTC. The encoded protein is CASSQSNSLAKNIQYF.

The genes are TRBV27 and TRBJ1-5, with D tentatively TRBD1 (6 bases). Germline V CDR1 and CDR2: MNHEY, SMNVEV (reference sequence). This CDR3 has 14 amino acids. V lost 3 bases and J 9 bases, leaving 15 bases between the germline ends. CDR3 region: CASSFLGGVGPQHF. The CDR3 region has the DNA TGTGCCAGCAGTTTCTTGGGGGGCGTCGGGCCCCAGCATTTT.